This T cell receptor (beta chain) appears in the sequencing data of a study of cytomegalovirus exposure and HLA in healthy donors. This PCR relied on a set of 60 Vbeta primers and 13 Jbeta primers. Assay used: immunoSEQ multiplex PCR; TCRdb lists only in-frame clones, some missing. Seen here are around 63,000 clones, roughly 78% observed once, and the top ten hold around 8.9%. Study findings and constraints: A few CMV-associated chains proved CMV antigen-specific in vitro. Other equally common chains were less clonally expanded than HLA-associated TCR beta chains, a later analysis showed.

The CDR3 length is 14 residues. The V gene's germline CDR1 is WNHNN and CDR2 SYGVQD (reference sequence). For this clone: The antigen is undetermined. A read error may account for a junction end that differs from germline.

This chain uses TRBV10-1 with TRBJ2-4; D ambiguous. The sample comprised PBMCs. The TCR was taken from a man aged 40-50 years in good health and CMV-seronegative. Written as DNA, the CDR3 is TGCGCCAGCAGTGAGTCGAACGCCAGAAACATTCAGTACTTC. This gives the protein CASSESNARNIQYF.